What follows are 16 T cell receptor beta chains derived from one specimen sequenced in a study of identifying expanded T cells in peripheral blood. The table came from immunoSEQ multiplex PCR; TCRdb's copy has only in-frame clones and leaves some out. The table includes over 100,000 clones, around 90% detected once. The sequencing input was blood. Receptor source: a person aged 18 to 75 in good health.

The rearrangement links TRBV18 to TRBJ2-7, with D perhaps TRBD2 (6 bases). The V end lost 8 bases, the J end lost 7 bases, and 21 bases lay between the germline ends. Germline loops: CDR1 KGHSH, CDR2 LQKENI. This CDR3 has 14 amino acids. The CDR3 here is CASTEGRSLLEQYF. The CDR3 DNA is TGTGCCAGCACGGAGGGGCGGTCCCTCTTAGAGCAGTACTTC.

The chain is built from TRBV7-7 and TRBJ2-2; the D gene is possibly TRBD1 (6 bases). The V gene lost 5 bases and the J gene lost 3 bases, with 13 bases spanning the gap. Germline V lookup: CDR1 SSHAT, CDR2 FNYEAQ (reference sequence). The CDR3 totals 15 residues. The CDR3 DNA sequence: TGTGCCAGCAGCGCAGGGGATAGTTACACCGGGGAGCTGTTTTTT. It specifies CASSAGDSYTGELFF.

The sample holds a few counts of this clone. The chain couples TRBV7-2 to TRBJ2-1; D ambiguous. The V end was cut by 5 bases, the J end by 11 bases, with 13 bases between. The CDR3 contains 12 residues. CDR1 is SGHTA and CDR2 is FQGNSA in the germline V gene. CDR3 sequence: CASSQESTKQFF. The CDR3 DNA is TGTGCCAGCAGCCAAGAAAGCACAAAGCAGTTCTTC.

J is TRBJ2-1 and V is TRBV27; D is undetermined. The CDR3 consists of 15 residues. Germline lookup yields CDR1 MNHEY and CDR2 SMNVEV (reference sequence). V was trimmed by 2 bases and J by 5 bases, leaving 13 bases between them. CDR3 bases: TGTGCCAGCAGTTTAATGGAGACTCGGAACAATGAGCAGTTCTTC. Its translation is CASSLMETRNNEQFF.

The J gene is TRBJ2-5, the V gene TRBV7-6; a weak D match, TRBD1 (6 bases). CDR3 length: 11 amino acids. CDR1 and CDR2 (germline): SGHVS, FNYEAQ. V was shortened by 5 bases and J by 10 bases, with 11 bases between the two germline ends. The CDR3 here is CASSPGDHQYF. The DNA for the CDR3 is TGTGCCAGCAGCCCAGGGGACCACCAGTACTTC. Looking up the rest from reference TRBV7-6 and TRBJ2-5 gives the full variable domain: GAGVSQSPRYKVTKRGQDVALRCDPISGHVSLYWYRQALGQGPEFLTYFNYEAQQDKSGLPNDRFSAERPEGSISTLTIQRTEQRDSAMYRCASSPGDHQYFGPGTRLLVL.

V gene TRBV5-1 combines with J gene TRBJ2-1, with 8 positions matching TRBD2. The CDR3 runs 16 residues. Germline V gives CDR1 SGHRS, CDR2 YFSETQ. V gave up 4 bases and J gave up 0 bases; unmatched junction bases: 6. CDR3 sequence (DNA): TGCGCCAGCAGCGCTGCCGGGACTAGCTCCTACAATGAGCAGTTCTTC. It is translated as CASSAAGTSSYNEQFF.

The chain uses TRBV15 and TRBJ2-7, with 9 nucleotides matching TRBD1. The CDR3 contains 15 residues. Germline CDR1 is LNHNV and CDR2 is YYDKDF (reference sequence). V dropped 6 bases and J dropped 4; count of bases not matched to a gene: 10. For the CDR3, the DNA is TGTGCCACCAGAGACGCAGGGACAGGGACGTACGAGCAGTACTTC. Protein product: CATRDAGTGTYEQYF.

The V call is TRBV19, the J call TRBJ1-1; the D is unclear. The CDR3 is made up of 15 amino acids. Trimming removed 1 base from V and 5 bases from J, with 14 bases in between. Germline V gives CDR1 LNHDA, CDR2 SQIVND (reference sequence). The CDR3 DNA reads TGTGCCAGTAGTATAGGGAGGGTTACTGCGACTGAAGCTTTCTTT. Its protein is CASSIGRVTATEAFF. Full variable domain (missing parts from reference TRBV19 and TRBJ1-1): DGGITQSPKYLFRKEGQNVTLSCEQNLNHDAMYWYRQDPGQGLRLIYYSQIVNDFQKGDIAEGYSVSREKKESFPLTVTSAQKNPTAFYLCASSIGRVTATEAFFGQGTRLTVV.

This CDR3 is CASSASDSGNQPQHF. The CDR3 DNA reads as TGTGCCAGCAGCGCATCAGACAGTGGCAATCAGCCCCAGCATTTT. The chain uses TRBV7-9 and TRBJ1-5, with D maybe TRBD1 (5 bases). The ends were cut back, 5 bases at V and 2 bases at J, with 13 bases in the middle. Per germline, CDR1 SEHNR and CDR2 FQNEAQ (reference sequence). CDR3 length equals 15 residues.

The chain recombines TRBV25-1 with TRBJ1-1, with D possibly being TRBD1 (6 bases). Trimming left V 4 bases short and J 0 bases short, with 9 bases between. The CDR3 has 14 residues. From germline, CDR1 is MGHDK and CDR2 SYGVNS. CDR3 bases: TGTGCCAGCAGTGTACAGGGCTTGAACACTGAAGCTTTCTTT. Protein: CASSVQGLNTEAFF. The full variable domain, its missing parts supplied by reference TRBV25-1 and TRBJ1-1, is EADIYQTPRYLVIGTGKKITLECSQTMGHDKMYWYQQDPGMELHLIHYSYGVNSTEKGDLSSESTVSRIRTEHFPLTLESARPSHTSQYLCASSVQGLNTEAFFGQGTRLTVV.

The rearrangement links TRBV20-1 to TRBJ2-7; 8 bases agree with TRBD2. This CDR3 region has 11 residues. With V trimmed by 8 bases and J by 10 bases, 10 bases remained unmatched. CDR1 and CDR2 (germline): DFQATT, SNEGSKA (reference sequence). This chain's CDR3 is CSPAGRGLQYF. The CDR3 region has the DNA TGCAGTCCTGCCGGGAGGGGCTTACAGTACTTC.

V usage is TRBV6-5 and J usage is TRBJ2-5, with TRBD1 matching over 8 bases. Germline lookup yields CDR1 MNHEY and CDR2 SVGAGI. This CDR3 contains 13 residues. Trimming cost V 1 base and J 5 bases; bases outside gene matches: 0. CDR3 in DNA: TGTGCCAGCAGTTACTACAGGGGGGAGACCCAGTACTTC. Residues: CASSYYRGETQYF.

The chain couples TRBV7-9 to TRBJ1-2; D is unclear. V lost 1 base, J lost 4 bases, and 13 bases lay in between. The germline V gene encodes CDR1 SEHNR and CDR2 FQNEAQ (reference sequence). The CDR3 has 15 residues. The CDR3 DNA follows: TGTGCCAGCAGCTTAGTCTCCCAAGGGTCCTATGGCTACACCTTC. This encodes CASSLVSQGSYGYTF.

This chain joins TRBV4-3 and TRBJ2-7, with TRBD1 identical over 9 bases. The CDR3 contains 15 residues. Trimming took 5 bases from V and 5 from J; bases not matched to a gene: 10. Germline V CDR1 and CDR2: LGHNA, YSLEER. CDR3 bases: TGCGCCAGCAGCTACAAGGGACAGGGTTTCCACGAGCAGTACTTC. This translates into CASSYKGQGFHEQYF.

This clone was recorded only once. V gene TRBV5-1 combines with J gene TRBJ2-1; D is possibly TRBD1 or TRBD2 (6 bases each). V lost 1 base and J lost 2, with 13 bases in between. The length of the CDR3 is 16 residues. The germline CDR1 and CDR2 sequences are SGHRS and YFSETQ. The CDR3 loop is CASSLRGPRAYNEQFF. The CDR3, as DNA: TGCGCCAGCAGCTTGCGGGGGCCCCGCGCCTACAATGAGCAGTTCTTC.

This rearrangement joins TRBV6-5 to TRBJ2-7, with TRBD1 matching over 8 bases. The length of the CDR3 is 16 residues. CDR1 and CDR2 from the germline V gene are MNHEY and SVGAGI. V was clipped by 2 bases and J by 2 bases; unmatched bases: 8. The CDR3 DNA reads TGTGCCAGCAGTTACCCCTCTCGACAGGGGACCTACGAGCAGTACTTC. It yields the protein CASSYPSRQGTYEQYF.